Listed here is a single TCR beta chain. Antigen specificity is unknown. Individually, cDNA molecules had unique molecular identifiers attached to them. TCRdb fed the 5' RACE reads into MiXCR, producing one record per CDR3 protein. Of 46,000 or so distinct CDR3 sequences listed, roughly an eighth are singletons. This sample is part of a study of early T cells in non-severe SARS-CoV-2 infection. On the study more broadly: The sequenced material was bulk RNA from unsorted whole blood, and its chains were unpaired. Notes on the study in general: In VDJdb matching, anti-spike CD8 responses were favored while private and CD4 specificities went missing.

CDR3 length: 15 residues. The ends were cut back, 1 base at V and 7 bases at J, with 14 bases in the middle. The chain uses TRBV12-3 or TRBV12-4 and TRBJ2-1; D is possibly TRBD2 (6 bases). The specimen sequenced was whole blood. The origin of this receptor is an adult who was a healthcare worker with PCR-confirmed SARS-CoV-2 infection or an uninfected control (not recorded which). This CDR3 reads CASSLVSGVHNEQFF. CDR3 coding DNA: TGTGCCAGCAGTTTAGTTTCGGGGGTGCATAATGAGCAGTTCTTC.